What follows describes a single TCR beta chain. What it binds is not known. A second PCR, run for about 7 to 11 cycles, used a sample-barcoded 5' primer plus a J-beta primer mix. One entry per CDR3 protein, called by TCRdb with MiXCR from the 5' RACE reads. The table records about a million distinct CDR3 sequences, around two fifths of them present only once. This record comes from a study of blood T cells in healthy people across ages. General observations from the study: Unknown donor CMV status possibly confounded expanded clonotype changes.

V dropped 5 bases and J dropped 4; count of bases not matched to a gene: 6. Germline V gene sequence: CDR1 MNHEY, CDR2 SMNVEV (reference sequence). This CDR3 comprises 15 residues. This rearrangement joins TRBV27 to TRBJ1-2; 11 bases fit TRBD1. This receptor was obtained from a man aged 18 to 35 in good health. The specimen sequenced was blood. The CDR3 loop reads CASSGQGAGGYGYTF. CDR3 in DNA: TGTGCCAGCAGTGGACAGGGGGCCGGAGGCTATGGCTACACCTTC.